This T cell receptor (beta chain) derives from a study of blood T cell repertoires in COVID-19. In the study overall: The United States, Italy and Spain provided the acute and convalescent COVID-19 samples. Nucleic acid was either cDNA or gDNA, and it came from T cells, B-cell-depleted T cells, or PBMCs.

The assay was immunoSEQ multiplex PCR, and TCRdb's table has in-frame clones only and misses some. This table has some 180,000 clones, approximately 90% appearing once. The sequence was collected from a man over 45 with acute or convalescent COVID-19. The sample consisted of peripheral blood.

The CDR3 spells CASSLNQPQHF. The CDR3 DNA sequence: TGTGCCAGCAGTCTGAATCAGCCCCAGCATTTT. The gene calls are TRBV28 and TRBJ1-5; D ambiguous. CDR3 size: 11 residues. V was trimmed by 5 bases and J by 4 bases, leaving 3 bases between them. Germline V gene lookup returns CDR1 MDHEN and CDR2 SYDVKM.